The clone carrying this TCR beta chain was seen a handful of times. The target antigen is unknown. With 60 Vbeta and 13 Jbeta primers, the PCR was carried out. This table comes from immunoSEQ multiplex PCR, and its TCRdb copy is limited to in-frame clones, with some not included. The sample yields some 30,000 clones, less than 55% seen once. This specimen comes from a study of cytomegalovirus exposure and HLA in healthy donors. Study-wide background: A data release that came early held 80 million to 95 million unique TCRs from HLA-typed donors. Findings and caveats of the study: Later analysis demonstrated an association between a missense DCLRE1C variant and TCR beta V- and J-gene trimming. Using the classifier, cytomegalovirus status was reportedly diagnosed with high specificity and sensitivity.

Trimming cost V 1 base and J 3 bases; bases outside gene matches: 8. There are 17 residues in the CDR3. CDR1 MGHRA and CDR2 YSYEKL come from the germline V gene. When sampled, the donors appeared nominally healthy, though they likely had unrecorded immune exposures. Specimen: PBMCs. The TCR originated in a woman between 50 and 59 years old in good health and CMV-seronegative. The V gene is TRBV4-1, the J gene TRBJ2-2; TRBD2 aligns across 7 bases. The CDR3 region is CASSQVGGRADTGELFF. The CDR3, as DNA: TGCGCCAGCAGCCAAGTTGGGGGGAGGGCCGACACCGGGGAGCTGTTTTTT.